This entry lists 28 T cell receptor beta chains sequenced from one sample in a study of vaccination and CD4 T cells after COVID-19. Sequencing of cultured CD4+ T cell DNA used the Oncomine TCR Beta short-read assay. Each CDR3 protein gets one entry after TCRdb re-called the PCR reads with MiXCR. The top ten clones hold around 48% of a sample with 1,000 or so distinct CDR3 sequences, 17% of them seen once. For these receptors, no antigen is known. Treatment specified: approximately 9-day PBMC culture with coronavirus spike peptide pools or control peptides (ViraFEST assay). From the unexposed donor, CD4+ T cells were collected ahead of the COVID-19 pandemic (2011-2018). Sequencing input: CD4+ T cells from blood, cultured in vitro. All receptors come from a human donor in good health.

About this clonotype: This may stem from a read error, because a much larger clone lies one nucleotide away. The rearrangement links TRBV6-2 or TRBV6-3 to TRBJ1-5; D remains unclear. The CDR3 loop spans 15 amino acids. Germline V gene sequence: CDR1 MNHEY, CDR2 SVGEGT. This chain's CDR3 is CASSYSTRNNQLQHF. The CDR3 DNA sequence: TGTGCCAGCAGTTACTCGACCAGAAATAATCAGCTCCAGCATTTT.

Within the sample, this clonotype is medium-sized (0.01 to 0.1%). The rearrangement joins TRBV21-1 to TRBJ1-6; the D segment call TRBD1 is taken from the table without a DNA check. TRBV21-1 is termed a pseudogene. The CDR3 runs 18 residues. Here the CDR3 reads CASSKKLGQGRNNSPLHF. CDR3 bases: TGTGCCAGCAGCAAAAAACTTGGGCAGGGAAGGAATAATTCACCCCTCCACTTT.

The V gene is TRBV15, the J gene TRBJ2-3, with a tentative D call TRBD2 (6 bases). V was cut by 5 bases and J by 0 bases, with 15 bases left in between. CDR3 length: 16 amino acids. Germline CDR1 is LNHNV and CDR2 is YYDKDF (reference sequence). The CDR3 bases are TGTGCCACCAGCCCCGGAGGGGCGGTTAGCACAGATACGCAGTATTTT. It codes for CATSPGGAVSTDTQYF. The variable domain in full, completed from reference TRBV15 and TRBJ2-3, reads DAMVIQNPRYQVTQFGKPVTLSCSQTLNHNVMYWYQQKSSQAPKLLFHYYDKDFNNEADTPDNFQSRRPNTSFCFLDIRSPGLGDTAMYLCATSPGGAVSTDTQYFGPGTRLTVL.

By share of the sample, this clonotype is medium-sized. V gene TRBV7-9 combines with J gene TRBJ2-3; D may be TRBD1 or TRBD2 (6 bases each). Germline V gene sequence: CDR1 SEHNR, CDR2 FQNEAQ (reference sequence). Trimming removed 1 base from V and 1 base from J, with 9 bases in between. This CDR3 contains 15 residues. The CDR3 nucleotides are TGTGCCAGCAGCTTAGGAGGGGGGCGCACAGATACGCAGTATTTT. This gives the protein CASSLGGGRTDTQYF. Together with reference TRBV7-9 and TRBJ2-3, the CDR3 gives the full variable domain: DTGVSQNPRHKITKRGQNVTFRCDPISEHNRLYWYRQTLGQGPEFLTYFQNEAQLEKSRLLSDRFSAERPKGSFSTLEIQRTEQGDSAMYLCASSLGGGRTDTQYFGPGTRLTVL.

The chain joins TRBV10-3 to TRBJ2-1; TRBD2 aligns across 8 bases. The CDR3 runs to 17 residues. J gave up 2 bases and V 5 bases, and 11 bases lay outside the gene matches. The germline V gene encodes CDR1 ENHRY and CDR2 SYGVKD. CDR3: CAISPIGAGVTYNEQFF. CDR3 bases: TGTGCCATCAGTCCCATAGGAGCGGGGGTTACCTACAATGAGCAGTTCTTC.

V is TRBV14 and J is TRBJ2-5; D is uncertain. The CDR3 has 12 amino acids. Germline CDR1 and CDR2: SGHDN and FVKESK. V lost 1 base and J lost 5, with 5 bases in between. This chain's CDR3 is CASSQGWETQYF. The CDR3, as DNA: TGTGCCAGCAGCCAAGGATGGGAGACCCAGTACTTC.

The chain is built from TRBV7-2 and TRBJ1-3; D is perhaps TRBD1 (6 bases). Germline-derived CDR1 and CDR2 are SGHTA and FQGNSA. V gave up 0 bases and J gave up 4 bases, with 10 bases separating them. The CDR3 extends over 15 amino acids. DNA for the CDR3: TGTGCCAGCAGCTTAGCCACAGGGCCGGGAAACACCATATATTTT. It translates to CASSLATGPGNTIYF.

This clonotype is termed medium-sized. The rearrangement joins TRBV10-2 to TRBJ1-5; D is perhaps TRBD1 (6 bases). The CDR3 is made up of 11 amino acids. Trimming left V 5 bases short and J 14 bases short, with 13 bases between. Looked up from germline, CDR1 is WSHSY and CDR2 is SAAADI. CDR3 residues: CASSNQQGKHF. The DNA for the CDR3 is TGCGCCAGCAGTAACCAACAGGGTAAGCATTTT.

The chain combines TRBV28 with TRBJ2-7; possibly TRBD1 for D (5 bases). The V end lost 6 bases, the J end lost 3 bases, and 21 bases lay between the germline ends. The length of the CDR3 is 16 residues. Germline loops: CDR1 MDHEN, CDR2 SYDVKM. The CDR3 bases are TGTGCCAGCAGATCCACCCTCAGGGCCCCTAACTACGAGCAGTACTTC. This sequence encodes CASRSTLRAPNYEQYF.

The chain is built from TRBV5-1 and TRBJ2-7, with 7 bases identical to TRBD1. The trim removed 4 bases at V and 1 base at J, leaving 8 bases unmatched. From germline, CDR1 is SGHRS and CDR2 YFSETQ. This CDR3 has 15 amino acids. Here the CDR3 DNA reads TGCGCCAGCAGCCTCGGGACAGACCCTTCCTACGAGCAGTACTTC. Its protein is CASSLGTDPSYEQYF. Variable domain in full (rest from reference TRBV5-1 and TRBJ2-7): KAGVTQTPRYLIKTRGQQVTLSCSPISGHRSVSWYQQTPGQGLQFLFEYFSETQRNKGNFPGRFSGRQFSNSRSEMNVSTLELGDSALYLCASSLGTDPSYEQYFGPGTRLTVT.

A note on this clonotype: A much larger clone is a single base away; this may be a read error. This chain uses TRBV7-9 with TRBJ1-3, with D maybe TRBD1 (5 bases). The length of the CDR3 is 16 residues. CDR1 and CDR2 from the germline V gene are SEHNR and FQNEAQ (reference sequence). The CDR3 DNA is TGTGCCAGCAGCCAGGATGACGGACACTCTGGAAACATCATATATTTT. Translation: CASSQDDGHSGNIIYF.

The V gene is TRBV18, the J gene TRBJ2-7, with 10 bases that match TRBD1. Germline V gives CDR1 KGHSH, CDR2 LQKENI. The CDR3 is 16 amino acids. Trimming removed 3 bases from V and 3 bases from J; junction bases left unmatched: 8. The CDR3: CASSPPGTGAVYEQYF. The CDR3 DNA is TGTGCCAGCTCACCTCCCGGGACAGGGGCCGTCTACGAGCAGTACTTC.

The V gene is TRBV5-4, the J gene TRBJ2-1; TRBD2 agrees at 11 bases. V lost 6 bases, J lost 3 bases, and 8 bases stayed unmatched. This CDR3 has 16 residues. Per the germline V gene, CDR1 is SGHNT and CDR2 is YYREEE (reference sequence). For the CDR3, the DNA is TGTGCCAGCAACCTAGGGGGGACTAGCGGCTACAATGAGCAGTTCTTC. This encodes CASNLGGTSGYNEQFF.

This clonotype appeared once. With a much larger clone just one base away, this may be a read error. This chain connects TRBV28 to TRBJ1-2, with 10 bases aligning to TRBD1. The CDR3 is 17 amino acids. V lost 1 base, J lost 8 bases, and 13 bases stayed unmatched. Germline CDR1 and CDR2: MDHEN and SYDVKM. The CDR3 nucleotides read TGTGCCAGCAGTTTATTTGGGACGGGACAGGGGCGAGACGGCTACACCTTC. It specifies CASSLFGTGQGRDGYTF.

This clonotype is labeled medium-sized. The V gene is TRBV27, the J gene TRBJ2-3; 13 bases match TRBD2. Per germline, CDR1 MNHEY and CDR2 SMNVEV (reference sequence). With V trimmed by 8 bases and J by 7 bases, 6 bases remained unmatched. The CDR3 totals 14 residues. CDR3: CASRGLAGANTQYF. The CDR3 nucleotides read TGTGCCAGCCGAGGACTAGCGGGGGCGAATACGCAGTATTTT.

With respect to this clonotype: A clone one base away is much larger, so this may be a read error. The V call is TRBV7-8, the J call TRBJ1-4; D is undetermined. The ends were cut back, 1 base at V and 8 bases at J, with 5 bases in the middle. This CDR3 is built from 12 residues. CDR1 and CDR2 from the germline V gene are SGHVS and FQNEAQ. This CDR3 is CASSLVEEKLFF. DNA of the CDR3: TGTGCCAGCAGCTTAGTAGAGGAAAAACTGTTTTTT.

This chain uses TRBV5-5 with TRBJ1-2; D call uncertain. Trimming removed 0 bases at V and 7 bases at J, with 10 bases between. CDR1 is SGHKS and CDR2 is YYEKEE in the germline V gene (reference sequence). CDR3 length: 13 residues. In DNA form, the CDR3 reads TGTGCCAGCAGCTTGGGGCGGCTGTCTGGCTACACCTTC. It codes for CASSLGRLSGYTF.

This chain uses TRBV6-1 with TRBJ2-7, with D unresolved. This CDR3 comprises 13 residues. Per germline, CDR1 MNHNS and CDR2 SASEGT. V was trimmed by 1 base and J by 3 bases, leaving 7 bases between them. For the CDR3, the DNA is TGTGCCAGCAGTGAAGGCGCTAACTACGAGCAGTACTTC. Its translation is CASSEGANYEQYF.

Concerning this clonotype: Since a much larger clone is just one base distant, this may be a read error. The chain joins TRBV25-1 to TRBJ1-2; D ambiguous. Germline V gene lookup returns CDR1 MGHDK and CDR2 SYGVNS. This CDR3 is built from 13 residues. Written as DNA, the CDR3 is TGTGCCAGCAGTGAAGGACCTAACTATGGCTACGCCTTC. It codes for CASSEGPNYGYAF.

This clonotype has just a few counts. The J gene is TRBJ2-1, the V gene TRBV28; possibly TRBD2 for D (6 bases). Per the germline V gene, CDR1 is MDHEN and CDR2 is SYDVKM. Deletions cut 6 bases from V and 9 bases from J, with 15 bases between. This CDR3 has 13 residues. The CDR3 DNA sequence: TGTGCCAGCAGCCTATCGGGGGATGCTGAGCAGTTCTTC. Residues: CASSLSGDAEQFF.

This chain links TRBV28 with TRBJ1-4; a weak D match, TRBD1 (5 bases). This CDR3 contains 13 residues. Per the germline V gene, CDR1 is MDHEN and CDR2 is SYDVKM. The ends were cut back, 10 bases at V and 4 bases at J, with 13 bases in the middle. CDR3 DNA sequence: TGTGCCATCCAAGGGGTCGATAATGAAAAACTGTTTTTT. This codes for CAIQGVDNEKLFF.

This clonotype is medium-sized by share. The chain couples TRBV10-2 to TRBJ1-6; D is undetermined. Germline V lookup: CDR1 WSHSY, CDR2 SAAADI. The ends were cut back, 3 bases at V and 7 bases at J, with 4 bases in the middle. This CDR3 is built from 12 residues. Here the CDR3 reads CASSEPNSPLHF. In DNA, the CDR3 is TGCGCCAGCAGTGAACCCAATTCACCCCTCCACTTT.

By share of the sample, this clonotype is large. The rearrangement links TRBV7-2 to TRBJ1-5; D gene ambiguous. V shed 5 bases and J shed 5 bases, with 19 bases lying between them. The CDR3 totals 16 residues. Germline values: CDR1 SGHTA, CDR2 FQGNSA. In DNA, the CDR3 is TGTGCCAGCAGCCTTAGGCCCCCACCGAACGATCAGCCCCAGCATTTT. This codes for CASSLRPPPNDQPQHF.

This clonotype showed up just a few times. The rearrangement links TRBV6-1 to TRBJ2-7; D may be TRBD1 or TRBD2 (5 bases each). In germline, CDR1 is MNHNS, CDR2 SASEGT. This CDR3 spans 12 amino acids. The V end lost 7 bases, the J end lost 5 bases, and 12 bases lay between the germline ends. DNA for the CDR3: TGTGCCAGCACGAGACGGGGCGACGAGCAGTACTTC. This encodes CASTRRGDEQYF.

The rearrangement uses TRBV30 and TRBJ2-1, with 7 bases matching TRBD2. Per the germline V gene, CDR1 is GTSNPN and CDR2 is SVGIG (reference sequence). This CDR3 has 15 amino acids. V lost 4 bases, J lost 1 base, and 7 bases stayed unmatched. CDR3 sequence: CAWTLADGSYNEQFF. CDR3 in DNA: TGTGCCTGGACCCTAGCGGATGGGTCCTACAATGAGCAGTTCTTC.

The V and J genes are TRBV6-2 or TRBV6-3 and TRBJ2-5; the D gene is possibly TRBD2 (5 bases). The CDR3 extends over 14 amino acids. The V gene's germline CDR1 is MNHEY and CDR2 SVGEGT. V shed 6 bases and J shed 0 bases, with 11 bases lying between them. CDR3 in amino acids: CASSRPGYQETQYF. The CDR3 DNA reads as TGTGCCAGCAGCCGCCCGGGGTACCAAGAGACCCAGTACTTC.

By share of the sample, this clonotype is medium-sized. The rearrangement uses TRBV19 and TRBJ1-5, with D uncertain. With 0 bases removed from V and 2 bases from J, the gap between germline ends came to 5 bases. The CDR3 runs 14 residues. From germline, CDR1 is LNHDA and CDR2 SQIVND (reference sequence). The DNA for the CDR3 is TGTGCCAGTAGTATAGATGGGGGCAATCAGCCCCAGCATTTT. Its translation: CASSIDGGNQPQHF. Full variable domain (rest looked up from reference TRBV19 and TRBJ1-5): DGGITQSPKYLFRKEGQNVTLSCEQNLNHDAMYWYRQDPGQGLRLIYYSQIVNDFQKGDIAEGYSVSREKKESFPLTVTSAQKNPTAFYLCASSIDGGNQPQHFGDGTRLSIL.

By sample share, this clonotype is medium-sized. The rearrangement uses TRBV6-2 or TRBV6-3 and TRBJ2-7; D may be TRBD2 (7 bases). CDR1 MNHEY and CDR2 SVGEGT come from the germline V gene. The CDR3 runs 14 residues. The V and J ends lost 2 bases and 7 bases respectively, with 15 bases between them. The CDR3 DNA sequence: TGTGCCAGCAGTTACGCTTTACAGGGAGGGGAGCAGTACTTC. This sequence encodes CASSYALQGGEQYF.